The T cell receptor (beta chain) under discussion was sequenced for a study of technical replicates of blood from several donors. The repertoire was sequenced with immunoSEQ multiplex PCR; TCRdb's copy has only in-frame clones and lacks some. The sample lists about 88,000 clones, 90% to 95% occurring once. This clone was seen a few times. The ends lost 4 bases at V and 1 base at J; junction bases unmatched: 6. The CDR3 length is 14 residues. Germline V gene data show CDR1 as SQVTM and CDR2 as ANQGSEA. The clonotype originates from a human donor in good health. V is TRBV29-1 and J is TRBJ1-1, with TRBD1 matching 7 bases. The sequencing sample was made of T cells isolated from PBMCs. CDR3 region: CSVVLGTANTEAFF. The CDR3 DNA sequence: TGCAGCGTTGTTTTAGGGACAGCGAACACTGAAGCTTTCTTT.